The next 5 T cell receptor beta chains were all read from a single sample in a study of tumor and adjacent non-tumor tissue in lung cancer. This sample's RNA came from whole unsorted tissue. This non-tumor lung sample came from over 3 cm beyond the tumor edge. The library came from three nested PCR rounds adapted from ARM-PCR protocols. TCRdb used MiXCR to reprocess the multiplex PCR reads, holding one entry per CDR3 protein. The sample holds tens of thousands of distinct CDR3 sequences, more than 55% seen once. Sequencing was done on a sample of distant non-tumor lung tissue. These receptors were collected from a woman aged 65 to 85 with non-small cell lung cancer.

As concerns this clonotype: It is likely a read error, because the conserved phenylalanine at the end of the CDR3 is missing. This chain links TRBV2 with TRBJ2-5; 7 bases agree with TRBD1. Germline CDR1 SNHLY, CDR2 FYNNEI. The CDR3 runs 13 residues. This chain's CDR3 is CASIRGQGETQYL. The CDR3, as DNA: TGCGCCAGCATAAGGGGGCAAGGGGAGACCCAGTACCTC.

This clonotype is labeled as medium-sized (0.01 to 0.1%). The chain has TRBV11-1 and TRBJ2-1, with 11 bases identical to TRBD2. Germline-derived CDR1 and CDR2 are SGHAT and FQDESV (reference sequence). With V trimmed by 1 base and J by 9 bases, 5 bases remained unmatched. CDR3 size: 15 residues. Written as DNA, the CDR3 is TGTGCCAGCAGCTTAGATAGCGGGAGGGACGGTGAGCAGTTCTTC. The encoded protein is CASSLDSGRDGEQFF.

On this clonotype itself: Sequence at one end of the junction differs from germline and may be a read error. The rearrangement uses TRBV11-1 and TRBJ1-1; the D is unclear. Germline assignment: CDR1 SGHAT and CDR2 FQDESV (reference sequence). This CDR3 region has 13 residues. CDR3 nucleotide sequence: TGTGCCAGGAGCTTAAACGGACGGTTTGAAGCTTTCTTT. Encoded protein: CARSLNGRFEAFF.

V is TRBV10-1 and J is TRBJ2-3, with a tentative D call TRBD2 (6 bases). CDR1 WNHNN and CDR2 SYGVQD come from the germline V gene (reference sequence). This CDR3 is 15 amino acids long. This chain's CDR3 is CTSSETVGSTDTQYF. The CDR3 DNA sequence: TGCACTAGCAGTGAGACGGTGGGAAGCACAGATACGCAGTATTTT.

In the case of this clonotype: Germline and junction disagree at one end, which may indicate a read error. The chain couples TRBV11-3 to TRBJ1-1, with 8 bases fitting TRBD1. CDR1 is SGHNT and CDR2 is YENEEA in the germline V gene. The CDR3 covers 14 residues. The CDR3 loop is CASNSGQGCTEAFF. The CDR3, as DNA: TGTGCCAGCAACTCAGGACAGGGCTGCACTGAAGCTTTCTTC.